Here is one T cell receptor beta chain with its context. The sample is drawn from a study of T cell changes during pregnancy in multiple sclerosis. Sequenced by immunoSEQ multiplex PCR; TCRdb stores in-frame clones only, minus some. The sample lists 20,000 to 25,000 clones; about 82% were seen once. V shed 1 base and J 6 bases; nucleotides not matched to a gene: 5. This CDR3 contains 15 residues. CDR1 and CDR2 (germline): SGDLS, YYNGEE. The sequenced sample was CD8+ T cells from peripheral blood mononuclear cells, obtained in the first trimester of pregnancy. The TCR sequence derives from a female donor in good health, enrolled as a control in a pregnancy study. J is TRBJ2-1 and V is TRBV9; 9 positions agree with TRBD2. The CDR3 here is CASSVSSGSGNEQFF. Here the CDR3 DNA reads TGTGCCAGCAGCGTAAGTAGCGGGAGTGGCAATGAGCAGTTCTTC.